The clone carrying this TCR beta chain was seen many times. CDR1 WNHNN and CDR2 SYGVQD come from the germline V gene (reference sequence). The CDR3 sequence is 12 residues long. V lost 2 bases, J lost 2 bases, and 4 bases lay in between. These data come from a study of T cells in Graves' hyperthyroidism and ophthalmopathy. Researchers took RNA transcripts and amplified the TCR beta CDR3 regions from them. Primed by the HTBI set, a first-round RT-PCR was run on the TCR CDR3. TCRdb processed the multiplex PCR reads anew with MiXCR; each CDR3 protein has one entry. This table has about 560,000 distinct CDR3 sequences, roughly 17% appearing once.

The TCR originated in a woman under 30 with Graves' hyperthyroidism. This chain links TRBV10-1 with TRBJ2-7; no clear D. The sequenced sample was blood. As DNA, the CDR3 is TGCGCCAGCAGTGAGGGACCCTACGAGCAGTACTTC. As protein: CASSEGPYEQYF.